This TCR beta chain comes out of a study of chronic HIV infection and antiretroviral therapy. This clonotype was recorded at least ten times. Each CDR3 protein is one row after TCRdb ran MiXCR on the 5' RACE reads. The sample shows roughly 50,000 distinct CDR3 sequences, 19% of them seen only once. The source of this sequence is an adult who had HIV and had not received antiretroviral therapy, or was an uninfected healthy control (not recorded which). The sample comprised peripheral blood.

The DNA for the CDR3 is TGCGCCAGCAGCTTGGTGGGAGGGCCAGATGAGCAGTTCTTC. Translating gives CASSLVGGPDEQFF. The gene calls are TRBV5-1 and TRBJ2-1; 7 bases align to TRBD2. CDR3 size: 14 residues. Germline CDR1 and CDR2: SGHRS and YFSETQ. Trimming at V came to 0 bases and at J to 8 bases, leaving 5 bases not matched to a gene. The full variable domain, its missing parts supplied by reference TRBV5-1 and TRBJ2-1, is KAGVTQTPRYLIKTRGQQVTLSCSPISGHRSVSWYQQTPGQGLQFLFEYFSETQRNKGNFPGRFSGRQFSNSRSEMNVSTLELGDSALYLCASSLVGGPDEQFFGPGTRLTVL.